The clone carrying this TCR beta chain was observed a few times. The authors' processing: Counts of nucleated cells, estimated from reference gene primer amplification, were obtained. The repertoire was sequenced with immunoSEQ multiplex PCR; TCRdb's copy has only in-frame clones and lacks some. D and trimming come from the DNA, and the V and J calls and clone size come from that table. The sample carries approximately 140,000 clones, around four fifths recorded once. This sample was included in a study of blood T cell repertoires in COVID-19. Overall study context: PBMCs, B-cell-depleted T cells, or T cells provided the cDNA or gDNA that made up the material.

The sequence was obtained from a middle-aged woman with active or convalescent COVID-19. Sequenced sample: peripheral blood.

The chain's CDR3 is CAISDRGMNTEAFF. As DNA, the CDR3 is TGTGCCATCAGTGACAGGGGGATGAACACTGAAGCTTTCTTT. The chain links TRBV10-3 to TRBJ1-1; 7 positions agree with TRBD1. V lost 3 bases to trimming and J lost 0 bases; unmatched junction nucleotides: 1. Germline CDR1 and CDR2: ENHRY and SYGVKD. This CDR3 has 14 residues.